One TCR beta chain is described in this entry. Repertoires were generated with immunoSEQ multiplex PCR, while TCRdb's copy carries only in-frame clones and drops some. Of about 160,000 clones in the sample, roughly 82% were seen once. The sample belongs to a study of blood T cell repertoires in COVID-19. Study information: The United States, Italy and Spain were the sources of the acute and convalescent COVID-19 samples. Nucleic acid was either cDNA or gDNA, and it came from T cells, B-cell-depleted T cells, or PBMCs.

Trimming shortened V by 7 bases and J by 4 bases, and 10 bases separated the two germline ends. Germline V gene data show CDR1 as DFQATT and CDR2 as SNEGSKA (reference sequence). CDR3 length: 11 amino acids. The origin of this receptor is a woman in her thirties or forties with COVID-19, enrolled during active disease. Input material: peripheral blood. The chain carries TRBV20-1 and TRBJ2-5; D is possibly TRBD2 (6 bases). The CDR3 spells CSGASVETQYF. CDR3 DNA: TGCAGTGGCGCTAGCGTAGAGACCCAGTACTTC.